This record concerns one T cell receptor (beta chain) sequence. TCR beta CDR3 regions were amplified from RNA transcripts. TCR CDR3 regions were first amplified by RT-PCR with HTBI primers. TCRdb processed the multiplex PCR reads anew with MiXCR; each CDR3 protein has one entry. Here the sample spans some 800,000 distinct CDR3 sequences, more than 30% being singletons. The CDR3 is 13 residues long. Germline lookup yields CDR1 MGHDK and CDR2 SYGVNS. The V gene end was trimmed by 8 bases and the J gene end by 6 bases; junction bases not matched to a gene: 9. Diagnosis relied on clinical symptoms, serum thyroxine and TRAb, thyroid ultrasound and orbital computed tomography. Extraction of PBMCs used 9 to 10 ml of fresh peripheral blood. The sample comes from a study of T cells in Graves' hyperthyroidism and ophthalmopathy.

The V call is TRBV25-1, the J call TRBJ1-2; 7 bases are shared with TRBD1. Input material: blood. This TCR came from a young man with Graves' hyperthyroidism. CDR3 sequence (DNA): TGTGCCAGCTTGGCCCAGGGACAGAATGGCTACACCTTC. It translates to CASLAQGQNGYTF.